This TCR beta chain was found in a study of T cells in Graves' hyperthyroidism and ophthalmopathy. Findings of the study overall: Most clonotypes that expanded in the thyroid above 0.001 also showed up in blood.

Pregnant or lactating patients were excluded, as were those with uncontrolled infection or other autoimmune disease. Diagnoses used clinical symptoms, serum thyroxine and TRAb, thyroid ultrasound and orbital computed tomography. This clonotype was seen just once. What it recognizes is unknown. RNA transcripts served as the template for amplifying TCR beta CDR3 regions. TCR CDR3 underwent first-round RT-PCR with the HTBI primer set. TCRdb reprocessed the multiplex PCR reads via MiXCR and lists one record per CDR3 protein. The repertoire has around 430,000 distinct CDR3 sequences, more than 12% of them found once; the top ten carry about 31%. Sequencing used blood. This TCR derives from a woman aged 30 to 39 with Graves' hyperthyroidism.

The CDR3 here is CASTETGTIDEQFF. The CDR3 DNA follows: TGTGCCAGCACTGAGACGGGGACAATCGATGAGCAGTTCTTC. The J gene is TRBJ2-1, the V gene TRBV28; a weak D match, TRBD1 (6 bases). The germline V gene encodes CDR1 MDHEN and CDR2 SYDVKM. Trimming removed 7 bases at V and 8 bases at J, with 18 bases between. This CDR3 contains 14 residues.